This is a list of T cell receptor beta chains from one sample in a study of CD8 T cells in ankylosing spondylitis. TCRdb recomputed calls from the 5' RACE reads with MiXCR, one row per CDR3 protein. The data hold approximately 140,000 distinct CDR3 sequences, with 6.5% to 8.5% observed a single time. Sequenced: synovial fluid, either unsorted or a sorted T cell fraction (not recorded which). The receptor source for this set is a male donor with ankylosing spondylitis. CDR3s include the opening cysteine and the closing phenylalanine or tryptophan. A D gene is named only where the DNA matches it firmly. A row's size may be missing; if present it is once, few, many or a size class.

>TRBV28|.|.|TRBJ1-2
TGTGCCAGCAGTTTATGGGCCCAATCCTTGGGTGGCTACACCTTC
CASSLWAQSLGGYTF
>TRBV10-3|.|many|TRBJ2-3
TGTGCCATCAGACCGACTAGCACAGATACGCAGTATTTT
CAIRPTSTDTQYF
>TRBV10-3|.|many|TRBJ1-5
TGTGCCATCAGTTCAAACGAGGGCTATCAGCCCCAGCATTTT
CAISSNEGYQPQHF
>TRBV28|.|many|TRBJ2-1
TGTGCCAGCAGTTTGTATCGGGGGAGGCAGTTCTTC
CASSLYRGRQFF
>TRBV4-3|TRBD1|few|TRBJ1-6
TGCGCCAGCAGCCAAGATGAAAGAAAGGGACAGGGTTCTGCCTTT
CASSQDERKGQGSAF
>TRBV5-1|.|many|TRBJ2-5
TGCGCCAGCAGCTTGGACCAACAAGAGACCCAGTACTTC
CASSLDQQETQYF
>TRBV18|.|many|TRBJ2-5
TGTGCCAGCTCACCCCCTAGCCGGGGGACCCAGTACTTC
CASSPPSRGTQYF
>TRBV9|TRBD2|many|TRBJ2-3
TGTGCCAGCAGCGGGCGACTAGCGGGAGCTGGTCGTTTTCGCACAGATACGCAGTATTTT
CASSGRLAGAGRFRTDTQYF
>TRBV7-8|.|.|TRBJ1-1
TGTGCCAGCAGCGTTATAGGGGGACTAAACACTGAAGCTTTCTTT
CASSVIGGLNTEAFF
>TRBV9|.|few|TRBJ2-1
TGTGCCAGCAGCCCCACCAGTGGGGGCGCAACCTACAATGAGCAGTTCTTC
CASSPTSGGATYNEQFF
>TRBV20-1|.|many|TRBJ1-5
TGCAGTGCCTCAGGGGCGGGGGCGAGCAATCAGCCCCAGCATTTT
CSASGAGASNQPQHF
>TRBV20-1|TRBD1|.|TRBJ1-4
TGCAGTGCCGCGGACAGGGGCAATGAAAAACTGTTTTTT
CSAADRGNEKLFF
>TRBV3-1|.|few|TRBJ2-2
TGTGCCAGCAGCCAAGAGCTAGCCTTCACCGGGGAGCTGTTTTTT
CASSQELAFTGELFF
>TRBV6-5|.|few|TRBJ1-2
TGTGCCAGCAGTTACTCGACAACGAACGGCTACACCTTC
CASSYSTTNGYTF
>TRBV20-1|.|many|TRBJ1-5
TGCAGTGCTGGTAGGGAGGTCCGCGGTCAGCCCCAGCATTTT
CSAGREVRGQPQHF
>TRBV7-8|.|many|TRBJ2-5
TGTGCCAGCAGCTTATCCGGACTCCAAGTGACCCAGTACTTC
CASSLSGLQVTQYF
>TRBV20-1|.|.|TRBJ1-1
TGCAGTGCTAGACGCCAGAGTAACACTGAAGCTTTCTTT
CSARRQSNTEAFF
>TRBV10-1|TRBD2|few|TRBJ2-7
TGCGCCAGCCGGGAGGGCCTGGGGGAGCAGTACTTC
CASREGLGEQYF
>TRBV28|TRBD1|.|TRBJ1-1
TGTGCCAGCAGTGCCACAGGGGGCACGCCTAAAGCTTTCTTT
CASSATGGTPKAFF
>TRBV5-4|.|few|TRBJ1-4
TGTGCCAGCAGCCGGAGGGACCTACCGGAAGAAAAACTGTTTTTT
CASSRRDLPEEKLFF
>TRBV29-1|.|.|TRBJ1-1
TGCAGCGTGCAACAGGGAGGGGACACTGAAGCTTTCTTT
CSVQQGGDTEAFF
>TRBV20-1|TRBD2|medium-sized|TRBJ2-1
TGCAGTGCTAGTACTAGCGGGTACAATGAGCAGTTCTTC
CSASTSGYNEQFF
>TRBV28|.|few|TRBJ1-2
TGTGCCAGCAGCGACCGTGTCTATGGCTACACCTTC
CASSDRVYGYTF
>TRBV7-8|TRBD1|few|TRBJ2-7
TGTGCCAGCAGCTTGTCCGGGACAGCTACCTACGAGCAGTACTTC
CASSLSGTATYEQYF
>TRBV6-1|.|.|TRBJ2-1
TGTGCCAGCAGTCCCACGTACGCGGTTGGAAATGAGCAGTTCTTC
CASSPTYAVGNEQFF
>TRBV25-1|.|many|TRBJ1-2
TGTGCCAGCGCACAGGGTCTTGATGGCTACACCTTC
CASAQGLDGYTF
>TRBV7-2|TRBD1|many|TRBJ2-1
TGTGCCAGCAGTCAAAGGGGGCCCGATGAGCAGTTCTTC
CASSQRGPDEQFF
>TRBV15|.|.|TRBJ1-2
TGTGCCACCAGCAGAGTATCAGGCACCAACTATGGCTACACCTTC
CATSRVSGTNYGYTF
>TRBV29-1|.|many|TRBJ1-1
TGCAGCGGCGCGGGGGTGGGGTTGAACACTGAAGCTTTCTTT
CSGAGVGLNTEAFF
>TRBV7-2|TRBD1|many|TRBJ2-3
TGTGCCAGCAGCAGACAGGGGGCAAGGGCAGATACGCAGTATTTT
CASSRQGARADTQYF
>TRBV20-1|TRBD1|many|TRBJ1-2
TGCAGTGCCCGAACACAGGGGATATCGGATGGCTACACCTTC
CSARTQGISDGYTF
>TRBV11-2|.|few|TRBJ1-1
TGTGCCAGCAGCTTAGGGACCTTGACACGGCTGAACACTGAAGCTTTCTTT
CASSLGTLTRLNTEAFF
>TRBV24-1|.|many|TRBJ2-3
TGTGCCACCAGCGCCAGCAGCGGGCAAAACACAGATACGCAGTATTTT
CATSASSGQNTDTQYF
>TRBV7-2|.|many|TRBJ1-4
TGTGCCAGCAGCCCCATGGCCGCAACTAATGAAAAACTGTTTTTT
CASSPMAATNEKLFF
>TRBV20-1|TRBD1|many|TRBJ2-5
TGCAGTGCCCCTTCAAGGACAGGGGGCGTCCTAGCGTACCAAGAGACCCAGTACTTC
CSAPSRTGGVLAYQETQYF
>TRBV7-2|TRBD1|many|TRBJ2-7
TGTGCCAGCACCGACAGGGGGACTTTCTACGAGCAGTACTTC
CASTDRGTFYEQYF
>TRBV18|.|many|TRBJ2-5
TGTGCCAGCTCACTATACAGGGATGAAGAGACCCAGTACTTC
CASSLYRDEETQYF
>TRBV20-1|.|many|TRBJ2-7
TGCAGTGCTCTGACAGGTCCCGAGCAGTACTTC
CSALTGPEQYF
>TRBV7-8|.|.|TRBJ2-5
TGTGCCAGCGTACTATACCAAGAGACCCAGTACTTC
CASVLYQETQYF
>TRBV27|.|once|TRBJ2-2
TGTGCCAGCAGCTACGTTTGGTCGGGGGAGCTGTTTTTT
CASSYVWSGELFF
>TRBV6-2/TRBV6-3|TRBD1|.|TRBJ1-1
TGTGCCAGCAGTTACTCGATCTCTTTAGGGGGCGCCGGGGACACTGAAGCTTTCTTT
CASSYSISLGGAGDTEAFF
>TRBV4-3|.|.|TRBJ2-4
TGCGCCAGCAGCCAAGACAGGGCGGAGGACATTCAGTACTTC
CASSQDRAEDIQYF
>TRBV6-1|.|many|TRBJ1-2
TGTGCCAGCAGCCCCACGACAAAAGATGGCTACACCTTC
CASSPTTKDGYTF
>TRBV12-2|.|once|TRBJ2-2
TGTGCAAGTCGCTTAAGTTGCGGGAGGGGCGACGGGGAGCTGTTTTTT
CASRLSCGRGDGELFF
>TRBV12-3/TRBV12-4|.|.|TRBJ2-7
TGTGCCAGCAGTTTAGGGTACGGCTCCTACGAGCAGTACTTC
CASSLGYGSYEQYF
>TRBV7-9|.|.|TRBJ2-3
TGTGCCAGCAGCTTATTTCATGGGGGCACAGATACGCAGTATTTT
CASSLFHGGTDTQYF